These T cell receptor beta chains were read from a single sample in a study of T-cell reconstitution after alpha-beta-depleted transplantation in children. TCRdb reprocessed the PCR reads via MiXCR and lists one record per CDR3 protein. Found here are over 200,000 distinct CDR3 sequences, 7% to 9% of them singletons; the top ten hold about a third. The sequences come from PBMCs, mostly from graft donor cells, collected 360 days after TCRalphabeta/CD19-depleted stem cell transplant. These receptors all stem from a male patient between 2 and 15 years old who had a stem cell transplant for acute myeloid leukemia, so the T cells may come from the graft donor. Both conserved end residues are part of each CDR3. Each record gives: CDR3 length, D gene, V gene, clone size, J gene, CDR3 DNA, CDR3 protein. D genes are given only for firm matches. Where a row states a size, it is once, few, many or the class of an expanded clone; other rows omit it.

>17|TRBD2|TRBV7-6|-|TRBJ2-3
TGTGCCAGCAGCTTAGCGGCTGGGACTAGCGGGGGGGATACGCAGTATTTT
CASSLAAGTSGGDTQYF
>14|-|TRBV3-1|few|TRBJ1-1
TGTGCCAGCAGCTACGGGACACCAGCCACTGAAGCTTTCTTT
CASSYGTPATEAFF
>15|-|TRBV28|few|TRBJ2-3
TGTGCCAGCAGTGCCCAGGGACTCCGCACAGATACGCAGTATTTT
CASSAQGLRTDTQYF
>15|TRBD1|TRBV5-1|many|TRBJ2-3
TGCGCCAGCAGCAAGGGGACAGGGAGCACAGATACGCAGTATTTT
CASSKGTGSTDTQYF
>14|-|TRBV28|-|TRBJ2-1
TGTGCCAGCAGACAGACAAGCTCCTACAATGAGCAGTTCTTC
CASRQTSSYNEQFF
>15|-|TRBV7-8|-|TRBJ2-5
TGTGCCAGCAGCTTAGAGGGGCGGCAGGGAGAGACCCAGTACTTC
CASSLEGRQGETQYF
>14|-|TRBV7-3|many|TRBJ2-1
TGTGCCAGCAGCTTACGTACAGGTTACAATGAGCAGTTCTTC
CASSLRTGYNEQFF
>14|TRBD2|TRBV7-9|-|TRBJ2-1
TGTGCCAGCAGCTCAGCGGGGGGGCGCAATGAGCAGTTCTTC
CASSSAGGRNEQFF
>14|-|TRBV2|-|TRBJ2-1
TGTGCCAGCAGTATCGTTAGCCCCTACAATGAGCAGTTCTTC
CASSIVSPYNEQFF
>15|-|TRBV20-1|many|TRBJ1-3
TGCAGTGCTACGGGCGGTGGATTGGGGAGAAACACCATATATTTT
CSATGGGLGRNTIYF
>13|-|TRBV9|many|TRBJ1-1
TGTGCCAGCAGCGCGACAGGTAACACTGAAGCTTTCTTT
CASSATGNTEAFF
>12|-|TRBV7-9|many|TRBJ2-5
TGTGCCAGCAGTCTCAGGGAAGAGACCCAGTACTTC
CASSLREETQYF
>10|-|TRBV28|many|TRBJ2-7
TGTGCCAGCAGCAAGTACGAGCAGTACTTC
CASSKYEQYF
>14|TRBD2|TRBV12-3/TRBV12-4|many|TRBJ2-7
TGTGCCAGCAGTTTAATTCAGGGCGGGGGCGAGCAGTACTTC
CASSLIQGGGEQYF
>18|TRBD2|TRBV4-3|few|TRBJ2-3
TGCGCCAGCAGCCAACTGGGGCCTTCTAGCGGCTACACAGATACGCAGTATTTT
CASSQLGPSSGYTDTQYF
>14|-|TRBV5-1|few|TRBJ2-1
TGCGCCAGCAGCTTGCACCTCCAAGGGGGTGAGCAGTTCTTC
CASSLHLQGGEQFF
>16|-|TRBV27|-|TRBJ1-1
TGTGCCAGCACTAAATCCGCAGGGGTCCTGAACACTGAAGCTTTCTTT
CASTKSAGVLNTEAFF
>16|-|TRBV7-9|few|TRBJ2-1
TGTGCCAGCAGCTCTCGGGACTCCAGCTCCTACAATGAGCAGTTCTTC
CASSSRDSSSYNEQFF
>17|TRBD1|TRBV14|few|TRBJ2-6
TGTGCCATCCATTTCGGGACAGGGTACCGGAGGGCCAACGTCCTGACTTTC
CAIHFGTGYRRANVLTF
>13|-|TRBV9|many|TRBJ2-3
TGTGCCAGCAGCGTAAGGTCGGGAGATACGCAGTATTTT
CASSVRSGDTQYF
>16|TRBD2|TRBV24-1|-|TRBJ2-3
TGTGCCACCAGTGCGGGACTAGCGGGAAGCACAGATACGCAGTATTTT
CATSAGLAGSTDTQYF
>13|-|TRBV5-1|many|TRBJ2-7
TGCGCCAGCAGCTTGCGGAGGGGGTACGAGCAGTACTTC
CASSLRRGYEQYF
>11|-|TRBV29-1|few|TRBJ1-2
TGCAGCGTTGAAAATAACTATGGCTACACCTTC
CSVENNYGYTF
>14|-|TRBV5-8|many|TRBJ2-1
TGTGCCAGCAGCCCCGGACTCTCCTACAATGAGCAGTTCTTC
CASSPGLSYNEQFF
>15|-|TRBV7-3|many|TRBJ1-3
TGTGCCAGCAGCCCGACCGGGGGACTGGGAAACACCATATATTTT
CASSPTGGLGNTIYF
>12|-|TRBV9|many|TRBJ1-2
TGTGCCAGCAGCGTAGGGATCTATGGCTACACCTTC
CASSVGIYGYTF
>16|TRBD1|TRBV12-3/TRBV12-4|many|TRBJ2-3
TGTGCCAGCAGTCCTCGACAGGGCCGGGGCACAGATACGCAGTATTTT
CASSPRQGRGTDTQYF
>12|-|TRBV12-3/TRBV12-4|many|TRBJ1-5
TGTGCCAGCTTCTCGTCTGGTCAGCCCCAGCATTTT
CASFSSGQPQHF
>16|TRBD2|TRBV12-3/TRBV12-4|few|TRBJ2-7
TGTGCCAGCAAACATAATCTAGCGGGAGGGTCCTACGAGCAGTACTTC
CASKHNLAGGSYEQYF
>16|TRBD2|TRBV3-1|-|TRBJ2-5
TGTGCCAGCAGCCACCTTAGCGGGGGGTCACAAGAGACCCAGTACTTC
CASSHLSGGSQETQYF
>19|TRBD1|TRBV2|few|TRBJ2-5
TGTGCCAGCAGTCACCCTACAAGGACAGGGAACTCATCTCGAGAGACCCAGTACTTC
CASSHPTRTGNSSRETQYF
>15|TRBD1|TRBV18|few|TRBJ2-7
TGTGCCAGCTCACCAGAATGGGGACAGGCCTACGAGCAGTACTTC
CASSPEWGQAYEQYF
>13|-|TRBV20-1|few|TRBJ2-1
TGCAGTGCTATGGGGGACCCCTACAATGAGCAGTTCTTC
CSAMGDPYNEQFF
>16|TRBD1|TRBV4-3|-|TRBJ2-1
TGCGCCAGCAGCCAAACGTATGGACAGGGGTACAATGAGCAGTTCTTC
CASSQTYGQGYNEQFF
>15|-|TRBV12-3/TRBV12-4|few|TRBJ2-7
TGTGCCAGCAGTTTAGCACAGGGACTAACCTACGAGCAGTACTTC
CASSLAQGLTYEQYF
>13|-|TRBV11-2|few|TRBJ2-3
TGTGCCAGCAGCTTAGTGGAGCGGGCAACGCAGTATTTT
CASSLVERATQYF
>15|-|TRBV13|-|TRBJ1-2
TGTGCCAGCAGCTTACCCGACTTAGCTAACTATGGCTACACCTTC
CASSLPDLANYGYTF